The 30 T cell receptor beta chains given below trace back to one sample, sequenced in a study of CD8 T cells in ankylosing spondylitis. TCRdb independently ran MiXCR on the 5' RACE reads; one entry per CDR3 protein. The sample yields 200,000 to 250,000 distinct CDR3 sequences, around 7.9% seen once. Their antigen targets remain unknown. Points from the study as a whole: What seemed typical of ankylosing spondylitis blood was a TCR beta motif built from about eight highly homologous variants.

Sequenced: blood, either unsorted or a sorted T cell fraction (not recorded which). The receptors shown here come from a male donor with ankylosing spondylitis.

There are many counts of this clonotype. This chain connects TRBV19 to TRBJ1-5; possible D gene TRBD1, 6 bases. CDR3 length equals 14 residues. Trimming left V 5 bases short and J 3 bases short, with 11 bases between. Germline assignment: CDR1 LNHDA and CDR2 SQIVND (reference sequence). Here the CDR3 reads CASSVRDTNQPQHF. The CDR3 coding sequence is TGTGCCAGTAGTGTCCGGGACACCAATCAGCCCCAGCATTTT.

V is TRBV28 and J is TRBJ2-1; 7 bases are a match to TRBD2. J was trimmed by 0 bases and V by 7 bases; bases with no gene match: 15. The CDR3 runs to 18 residues. CDR1 is MDHEN and CDR2 is SYDVKM in the germline V gene. The CDR3 reads CASTSSRRGSSSYNEQFF. The CDR3, as DNA: TGTGCCAGCACCTCTTCTCGGCGGGGGAGTAGCTCCTACAATGAGCAGTTCTTC.

The chain joins TRBV7-8 to TRBJ1-5; a possible D gene is TRBD1 (5 bases). V lost 1 base and J 4 bases, leaving 8 bases between the germline ends. CDR3 length equals 14 residues. CDR1 is SGHVS and CDR2 is FQNEAQ in the germline V gene. CDR3 sequence (DNA): TGTGCCAGCAGCTTAGTCTGGGGGAATCAGCCCCAGCATTTT. The encoded protein is CASSLVWGNQPQHF.

V is TRBV11-1 and J is TRBJ2-5; the D is unclear. V was cut by 5 bases and J by 1 base, with 11 bases left in between. The CDR3 is 14 residues long. The germline CDR1 and CDR2 sequences are SGHAT and FQDESV (reference sequence). Here the CDR3 DNA reads TGTGCCAGCAGCGCCACAGAATTCCAAGAGACCCAGTACTTC. Its protein product is CASSATEFQETQYF.

This clonotype appeared a few times. This sequence joins TRBV19 and TRBJ1-5; D may be TRBD1 (6 bases). Germline V gene sequence: CDR1 LNHDA, CDR2 SQIVND (reference sequence). The V gene lost 6 bases and the J gene lost 6 bases, with 12 bases spanning the gap. The CDR3 sequence is 13 residues long. CDR3 loop: CASRQNRVQPQHF. In nucleotides, the CDR3 is TGTGCCAGTAGGCAGAACAGGGTTCAGCCCCAGCATTTT.

V is TRBV27 and J is TRBJ2-7; perhaps D is TRBD1 or TRBD2 (6 bases each). The CDR3 consists of 15 residues. V lost 4 bases to trimming and J lost 1 base, with 14 bases between them. Germline V gives CDR1 MNHEY, CDR2 SMNVEV (reference sequence). DNA for the CDR3: TGTGCCAGCAGTTACTCTCCGGGGGCTTCCTACGAGCAGTACTTC. Translation gives CASSYSPGASYEQYF.

This clonotype has a count of ten or more. The rearrangement uses TRBV6-2 or TRBV6-3 and TRBJ1-2; 9 nucleotides align to TRBD1. CDR3 length: 12 amino acids. Trimming at V came to 6 bases and at J to 4 bases, leaving 0 bases not matched to a gene. Germline values: CDR1 MNHEY, CDR2 SVGEGT. The CDR3 loop reads CASRDRGYGYTF. In nucleotides, the CDR3 is TGTGCCAGCAGGGACAGGGGCTATGGCTACACCTTC.

This clonotype was observed at least ten times. This rearrangement joins TRBV28 to TRBJ2-7, with TRBD1 matching over 9 bases. Germline CDR1 is MDHEN and CDR2 is SYDVKM. Trimming at V came to 5 bases and at J to 5 bases, leaving 7 bases not matched to a gene. The CDR3 contains 14 residues. The DNA of the CDR3 is TGTGCCAGCAGTGGTCCCGGGACAGGGAACGAGCAGTACTTC. Protein sequence: CASSGPGTGNEQYF.

This clonotype has ten or more counts. The J gene is TRBJ2-3, the V gene TRBV29-1; no reliable D call. This CDR3 comprises 14 residues. Germline CDR1 is SQVTM and CDR2 is ANQGSEA. V lost 5 bases to trimming and J lost 3 bases, with 15 bases between them. This CDR3 is CSVYIQIVTDTQYF. The CDR3 nucleotides are TGCAGCGTTTATATCCAGATAGTTACAGATACGCAGTATTTT.

This clonotype was recorded many times. The rearrangement joins TRBV27 to TRBJ1-2, with a weak D call TRBD1 (5 bases). The germline V gene has CDR1 MNHEY and CDR2 SMNVEV (reference sequence). The V gene lost 11 bases and the J gene lost 0 bases, with 10 bases spanning the gap. The CDR3 is 12 amino acids. CDR3 protein: CAVRVANYGYTF. CDR3 bases: TGTGCCGTCAGGGTAGCTAACTATGGCTACACCTTC.

This clonotype was counted a few times. This rearrangement joins TRBV29-1 to TRBJ2-7; the match to TRBD2 covers 11 bases. This CDR3 contains 18 residues. The V gene end was trimmed by 6 bases and the J gene end by 3 bases; junction bases not matched to a gene: 19. Germline V gives CDR1 SQVTM, CDR2 ANQGSEA. The DNA of the CDR3 is TGCAGCGTCGCAGGGACTAGCGGAGGTCAAGTCTCCCTCTACGAGCAGTACTTC. This codes for CSVAGTSGGQVSLYEQYF.

This clonotype was found many times. The chain recombines TRBV4-2 with TRBJ1-4; TRBD1 matches 11 bases. This CDR3 has 18 residues. Trimming took 4 bases from V and 0 from J; bases not matched to a gene: 7. In germline, CDR1 is LGHNA, CDR2 YNFKEQ. CDR3 nucleotide sequence: TGTGCCAGCAGCCTTCGGACAGGGGGCAGTGCAACTAATGAAAAACTGTTTTTT. Translated, it gives CASSLRTGGSATNEKLFF.

This clonotype has ten or more counts. The V gene is TRBV25-1, the J gene TRBJ1-1; 7 bases match TRBD1. This CDR3 has 18 residues. The germline gives CDR1 MGHDK, CDR2 SYGVNS. The ends lost 5 bases at V and 6 bases at J; junction bases unmatched: 21. The CDR3 reads CASSTQGTDPAWTPEAFF. DNA for the CDR3: TGTGCCAGCAGTACACAGGGGACAGACCCGGCGTGGACCCCTGAAGCTTTCTTT.

This clonotype occurred a few times. The V call is TRBV6-5, the J call TRBJ2-6, with TRBD2 as a possible D gene (6 bases). With 1 base removed from V and 2 bases from J, the gap between germline ends came to 9 bases. This CDR3 has 16 amino acids. CDR1 and CDR2 (germline): MNHEY, SVGAGI. The DNA of the CDR3 is TGTGCCAGCAGTTACTTCCGCGGGGCTGGGGCCAACGTCCTGACTTTC. Amino acid sequence: CASSYFRGAGANVLTF.

This clonotype has ten or more counts. The chain couples TRBV19 to TRBJ2-1; no reliable D call. Germline CDR1 LNHDA, CDR2 SQIVND (reference sequence). CDR3 length equals 15 residues. Trimming left V 3 bases short and J 5 bases short, with 14 bases between. The CDR3 here is CASSIVFIQNNEQFF. As DNA, the CDR3 is TGTGCCAGTAGTATTGTATTTATTCAGAACAATGAGCAGTTCTTC.

This clonotype was recorded many times. This chain connects TRBV27 to TRBJ1-6; D is ambiguous. V gave up 6 bases and J gave up 8 bases, with 14 bases separating them. CDR1 is MNHEY and CDR2 is SMNVEV in the germline V gene (reference sequence). The CDR3 is 14 residues long. CDR3 in amino acids: CASRLGGIDSPLHF. The CDR3 DNA sequence: TGTGCCAGCAGGCTAGGAGGGATCGATTCACCCCTCCACTTT.

Many counts were recorded for this clonotype. CDR3 protein: CASSGGAAQETQYF. The CDR3 region has the DNA TGTGCCAGCAGCGGGGGGGCAGCGCAAGAGACCCAGTACTTC. The chain joins TRBV9 to TRBJ2-5, with D perhaps TRBD1 or TRBD2 (6 bases each). V dropped 3 bases and J dropped 2 bases, with 11 bases sitting between them. The CDR3 is 14 amino acids. CDR1 and CDR2 (germline): SGDLS, YYNGEE.

This clonotype was seen only a few times. The rearrangement links TRBV6-5 to TRBJ2-6; D gene ambiguous. V dropped 0 bases and J dropped 0 bases, with 9 bases sitting between them. The CDR3 sequence is 17 residues long. Germline loops: CDR1 MNHEY, CDR2 SVGAGI. For the CDR3, the DNA is TGTGCCAGCAGTTACTCCCGAATCACCTCTGGGGCCAACGTCCTGACTTTC. Protein sequence: CASSYSRITSGANVLTF.

This clonotype was counted at least ten times. The chain's CDR3 is CASSLFSWRNTEAFF. Written as DNA, the CDR3 is TGTGCCAGCAGTTTATTTAGTTGGCGGAACACTGAAGCTTTCTTT. The chain joins TRBV28 to TRBJ1-1, with D unresolved. The germline CDR1 and CDR2 sequences are MDHEN and SYDVKM. Trimming shortened V by 1 base and J by 1 base, and 10 bases separated the two germline ends. The CDR3 has 15 residues.

This clonotype has a handful of counts. The genes are TRBV5-1 and TRBJ2-1, with 12 positions matching TRBD2. Looked up from germline, CDR1 is SGHRS and CDR2 is YFSETQ. The CDR3 extends over 16 amino acids. V shed 7 bases and J 3 bases; nucleotides not matched to a gene: 8. The CDR3 region has the DNA TGCGCCAGCGCATTCGCTAGCGGGAGGGTCTACAATGAGCAGTTCTTC. Protein: CASAFASGRVYNEQFF.

This clonotype was counted many times. The rearrangement joins TRBV7-2 to TRBJ1-5, with D perhaps TRBD1 (5 bases). The CDR3 totals 13 residues. V gave up 5 bases and J gave up 4 bases, with 9 bases separating them. CDR1 SGHTA and CDR2 FQGNSA come from the germline V gene. This chain's CDR3 is CASSTDNNQPQHF. In DNA form, the CDR3 reads TGTGCCAGCAGCACGGACAATAATCAGCCCCAGCATTTT.

This clonotype was observed a few times. The J gene is TRBJ2-2, the V gene TRBV10-1, with TRBD1 as a possible D gene (5 bases). Germline V gives CDR1 WNHNN, CDR2 SYGVQD (reference sequence). Trimming removed 10 bases at V and 3 bases at J, with 9 bases between. The CDR3 has 12 amino acids. The CDR3 DNA reads TGCGCCACCCAGGGTTACACCGGGGAGCTGTTTTTT. Its protein is CATQGYTGELFF.

In this sample, this clonotype turned up many times. The chain couples TRBV25-1 to TRBJ1-2, with unresolved D. V was shortened by 0 bases and J by 3 bases, with 8 bases between the two germline ends. Germline assignment: CDR1 MGHDK and CDR2 SYGVNS. This CDR3 spans 14 amino acids. DNA for the CDR3: TGTGCCAGCAGTGAATACAAAGCGCACTATGGCTACACCTTC. Protein product: CASSEYKAHYGYTF.

This clonotype was seen ten or more times. V gene TRBV30 combines with J gene TRBJ1-2; unclear D gene. V lost 3 bases and J 7 bases, leaving 6 bases between the germline ends. CDR3 length: 10 residues. Germline V lookup: CDR1 GTSNPN, CDR2 SVGIG (reference sequence). CDR3 bases: TGTGCCTGGAGGGAGAGTGGCTACACCTTC. It specifies CAWRESGYTF.

This clonotype was detected ten times or more. The chain is built from TRBV7-3 and TRBJ2-3, with a tentative D call TRBD2 (6 bases). Germline CDR1 reads SGHTA; CDR2 reads FQGTGA. This CDR3 has 14 residues. V gave up 10 bases and J gave up 1 base, with 15 bases separating them. CDR3 sequence (DNA): TGTGCCATTGGGACTTTTTTTCGCACAGATACGCAGTATTTT. It yields the protein CAIGTFFRTDTQYF.

This clonotype was seen at least ten times. Germline and junction disagree at one end, which may indicate a read error. The chain joins TRBV2 to TRBJ2-5; D gene ambiguous. This CDR3 comprises 13 residues. Germline loops: CDR1 SNHLY, CDR2 FYNNEI. The CDR3 is CASSRVTGETQYF. As DNA, the CDR3 is TGTGCGAGCAGTAGGGTTACGGGAGAGACCCAGTACTTC.

This clonotype was seen at least ten times. The J gene is TRBJ2-1, the V gene TRBV20-1, with D possibly matching TRBD2 (5 bases). Between the trimmed V and J ends, which lost 6 bases and 9 bases, there was a span of 9 bases. CDR1 is DFQATT and CDR2 is SNEGSKA in the germline V gene (reference sequence). The CDR3 spans 10 residues. CDR3 loop: CSAHRGEQFF. DNA of the CDR3: TGCAGTGCCCACCGGGGTGAGCAGTTCTTC.

This clonotype was recorded many times. The rearrangement joins TRBV15 to TRBJ1-6, with D unclear. This CDR3 spans 16 amino acids. Germline V lookup: CDR1 LNHNV, CDR2 YYDKDF (reference sequence). The V gene lost 5 bases and the J gene lost 0 bases, with 11 bases spanning the gap. The chain's CDR3 is CATSVVGSSYNSPLHF. For the CDR3, the DNA is TGTGCCACCAGCGTGGTCGGTAGCTCCTATAATTCACCCCTCCACTTT.

V usage is TRBV20-1 and J usage is TRBJ2-1; D is uncertain. CDR3 size: 13 residues. V was cut by 3 bases and J by 3 bases, with 9 bases left in between. Germline V lookup: CDR1 DFQATT, CDR2 SNEGSKA (reference sequence). The CDR3 is CSASFPSYNEQFF. The CDR3 nucleotides read TGCAGTGCTAGCTTCCCCAGCTACAATGAGCAGTTCTTC.

On this clonotype: A much larger clone differs by one base, so this may be a read error. CDR3 nucleotides: TGTGCCAGCAGTGTTTCAGGGGGCTGTGGCAACTATGGCTACACCTTC. Protein sequence: CASSVSGGCGNYGYTF. The chain uses TRBV7-8 and TRBJ1-2, with 8 nucleotides matching TRBD1. The CDR3 loop spans 16 amino acids. Looked up from germline, CDR1 is SGHVS and CDR2 is FQNEAQ. Trimming at V came to 6 bases and at J to 2 bases, leaving 11 bases not matched to a gene.